This T cell receptor beta chain was profiled in a study of spatial heterogeneity in lung cancer. TCRdb processed the 5' RACE reads anew with MiXCR; each CDR3 protein has one entry. Of over 10,000 distinct CDR3 sequences in the sample, about 14% were seen once. Trimming removed 2 bases from V and 3 bases from J, with 13 bases in between. Germline V gene data show CDR1 as MNHEY and CDR2 as SMNVEV (reference sequence). The CDR3 sequence is 15 residues long. Described time point: sample taken at primary tumor resection. Extraction of whole RNA from tumor, nontumor lung or frozen PBMC preceded unsorted sequencing. This clonotype was picked up a small number of times.

This clonotype was sampled from a male donor with early-stage non-small cell lung cancer. The V and J genes are TRBV27 and TRBJ1-1; D unclear. The sample here was PBMCs, taken at surgery. CDR3 DNA: TGTGCCAGCAGTTTAACCTTCAGCCCCTACACTGAAGCTTTCTTT. Protein: CASSLTFSPYTEAFF.